The T cell receptor (delta chain) under discussion was sequenced for a study of Vδ1+ human thymocytes. Study results and limitations: Unlike peripheral blood Vdelta1+ controls, thymic delta-chain sequences included 15% to 25% Vdelta2 and few Vdelta3. Thymic TRG and TRD repertoires appeared highly polyclonal. Donors shared many TRG clonotypes but few TRD clonotypes.

Germline assignment: CDR1 TSWWSYY and CDR2 QGS. The CDR3 is 17 residues long. J gave up 0 bases and V 5 bases, and 9 bases lay outside the gene matches. The sorted cells were CD3+ Vdelta1+ Vdelta2- thymocytes from alphabeta-depleted thymus. Regarding this clone: Its antigen remains unknown.

Extracted RNA was reverse transcribed into cDNA. Pooled V-gene forward primers with one constant-region reverse primer generated the CDR3 amplicons by multiplex PCR. TCRdb repeated clone calling on the multiplex PCR reads with CATT. The data show about 25,000 delta-chain clones, with roughly 29% seen just once and around 1.6% held by the top ten. The clonotype comes from a boy under two years old who had congenital heart surgery. Sequenced: Vdelta1+ gamma-delta thymocytes from the thymus. Described subset: FACS-sorted CD3+ TCRalphabeta- TCRVdelta1+ TCRVdelta2- thymocytes. This chain uses TRDV1 with TRDJ1, with 10 bases aligning to TRDD3. This chain's CDR3 is CALGSSSTGGYTDKLIF. CDR3 nucleotide sequence: TGTGCTCTTGGGTCCTCCAGTACTGGGGGATACACCGATAAACTCATCTTT.